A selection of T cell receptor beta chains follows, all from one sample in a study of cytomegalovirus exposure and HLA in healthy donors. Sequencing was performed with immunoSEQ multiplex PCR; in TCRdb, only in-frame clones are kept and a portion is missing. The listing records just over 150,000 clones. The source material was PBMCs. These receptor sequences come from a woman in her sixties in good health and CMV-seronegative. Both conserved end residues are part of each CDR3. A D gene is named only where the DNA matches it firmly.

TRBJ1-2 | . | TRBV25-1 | CASTQGYGYTF
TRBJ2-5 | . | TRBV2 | CASSETAATETQYF
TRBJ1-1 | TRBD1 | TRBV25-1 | CASKSTGGEMNTEAFF
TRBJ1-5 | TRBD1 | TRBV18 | CASSRQGRPLANSSAQHF
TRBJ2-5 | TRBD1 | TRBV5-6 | CASSRQGQETQYF
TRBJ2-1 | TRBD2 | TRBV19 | CASSPGLAEYNEQFF
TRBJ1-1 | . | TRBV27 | CASSLVTGDTEAFF
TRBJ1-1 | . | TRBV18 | CASSLPTGMNTEAFF
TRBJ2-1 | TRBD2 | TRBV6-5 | CASSEREGYNEQFF
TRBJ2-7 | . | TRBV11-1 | CASSTRVRAYSYEQYF
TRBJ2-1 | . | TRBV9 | CASSPLAASYNEQFF
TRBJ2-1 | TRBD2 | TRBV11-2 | CASSLTSGSMGEQFF
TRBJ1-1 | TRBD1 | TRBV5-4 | CASSYRGMVGTEAFF
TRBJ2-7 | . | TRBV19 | CASSITAGGGLEQYF
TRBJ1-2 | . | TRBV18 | CASSPTGAIGYTF
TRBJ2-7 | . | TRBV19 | CASSRVFYEQYF
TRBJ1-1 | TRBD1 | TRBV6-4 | CASRRLGRGQGDTEAFF
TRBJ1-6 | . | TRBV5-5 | CASSLANSPLHF
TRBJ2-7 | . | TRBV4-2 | CASSPRGLGYEQYF
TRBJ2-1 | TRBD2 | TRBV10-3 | CAIRSGGPHNEQFF
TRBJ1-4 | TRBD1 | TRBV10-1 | CASSEGQGAGEKLFF
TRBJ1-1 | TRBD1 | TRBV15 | CATSGPTGYTEAFF
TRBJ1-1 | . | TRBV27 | CASSFSSYAEAFF
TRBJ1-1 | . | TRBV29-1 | CSVLGVEAFF
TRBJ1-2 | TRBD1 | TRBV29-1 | CSTTGGDSYGYTF
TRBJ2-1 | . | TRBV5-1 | CASSSGQTEQFF
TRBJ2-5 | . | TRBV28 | CASSLVSQETQYF
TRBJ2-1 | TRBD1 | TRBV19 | CASSSGTGIDEQFF
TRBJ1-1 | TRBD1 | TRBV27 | CASSWTGGGEAFF
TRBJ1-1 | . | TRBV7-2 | CASSLTARGNTEAFF
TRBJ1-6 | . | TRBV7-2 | CASSFRRARDTVSSLHF
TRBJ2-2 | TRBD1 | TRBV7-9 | CASSQSGTGGFGELFF
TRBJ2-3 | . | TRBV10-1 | CASSGRATDTQYF